This T cell receptor (beta chain) was retrieved from a study of Ad26.COV2.S vaccination and SARS-CoV-2 variants. Points from the study as a whole: Vaccinated and placebo-treated recipients had similar non-spike TCR breadth.

Assay: immunoSEQ multiplex PCR; the TCRdb copy retains only in-frame clones and omits some. The data contain around 340,000 clones, roughly 90% of them seen just once; the ten biggest clones take up approximately 4.5%. The CDR3 has 15 amino acids. From germline, CDR1 is MNHEY and CDR2 SMNVEV (reference sequence). J gave up 5 bases and V 6 bases, and 9 bases lay outside the gene matches. To note about this clone: Its cognate antigen is unknown.

Documented treatment: 15 to 20 received Ad26.COV2.S at low or high dose, single or two shots; roughly five received placebo; per-sample allocation not given. Samples were taken on day 63 after the first vaccine or placebo injection. An Ad26 vector expressing Wuhan-strain SARS-CoV-2 spike constituted the vaccine. The rearrangement links TRBV27 to TRBJ2-7, with TRBD1 matching 11 bases. The clonotype comes from a person aged 18-60 years who received the Ad26.COV2.S COVID-19 vaccine or a placebo. The specimen was peripheral blood, collected in a trial of Ad26.COV2.S vaccine versus placebo. DNA for the CDR3: TGTGCCAGCAGGGGGGGGACAGGGGGAGGACACGAGCAGTACTTC. This encodes CASRGGTGGGHEQYF.